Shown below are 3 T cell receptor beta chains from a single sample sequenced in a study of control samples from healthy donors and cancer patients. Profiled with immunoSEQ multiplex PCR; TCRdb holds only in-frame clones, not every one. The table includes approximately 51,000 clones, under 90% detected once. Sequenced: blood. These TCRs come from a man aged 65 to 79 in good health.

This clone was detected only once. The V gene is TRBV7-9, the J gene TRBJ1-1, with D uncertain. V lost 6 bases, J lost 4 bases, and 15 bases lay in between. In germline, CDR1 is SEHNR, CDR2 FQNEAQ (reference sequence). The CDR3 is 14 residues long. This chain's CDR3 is CASSVLGPFTEAFF. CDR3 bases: TGTGCCAGCAGTGTACTAGGCCCCTTCACTGAAGCTTTCTTT. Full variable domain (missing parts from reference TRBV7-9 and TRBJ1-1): DTGVSQNPRHKITKRGQNVTFRCDPISEHNRLYWYRQTLGQGPEFLTYFQNEAQLEKSRLLSDRFSAERPKGSFSTLEIQRTEQGDSAMYLCASSVLGPFTEAFFGQGTRLTVV.

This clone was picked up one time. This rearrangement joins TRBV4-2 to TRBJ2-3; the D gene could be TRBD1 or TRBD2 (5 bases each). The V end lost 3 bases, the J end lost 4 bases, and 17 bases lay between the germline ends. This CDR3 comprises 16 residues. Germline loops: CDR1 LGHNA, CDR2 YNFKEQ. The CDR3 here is CASSHRNGQGADTQYF. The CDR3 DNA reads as TGTGCCAGCAGCCACCGGAATGGCCAGGGAGCAGATACGCAGTATTTT.

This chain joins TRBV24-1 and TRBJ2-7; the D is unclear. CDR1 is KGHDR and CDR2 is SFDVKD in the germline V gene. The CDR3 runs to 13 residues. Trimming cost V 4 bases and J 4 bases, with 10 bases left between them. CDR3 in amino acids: CATSDSGMYEQYF. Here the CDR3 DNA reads TGTGCCACCAGTGACTCTGGGATGTACGAGCAGTACTTC.